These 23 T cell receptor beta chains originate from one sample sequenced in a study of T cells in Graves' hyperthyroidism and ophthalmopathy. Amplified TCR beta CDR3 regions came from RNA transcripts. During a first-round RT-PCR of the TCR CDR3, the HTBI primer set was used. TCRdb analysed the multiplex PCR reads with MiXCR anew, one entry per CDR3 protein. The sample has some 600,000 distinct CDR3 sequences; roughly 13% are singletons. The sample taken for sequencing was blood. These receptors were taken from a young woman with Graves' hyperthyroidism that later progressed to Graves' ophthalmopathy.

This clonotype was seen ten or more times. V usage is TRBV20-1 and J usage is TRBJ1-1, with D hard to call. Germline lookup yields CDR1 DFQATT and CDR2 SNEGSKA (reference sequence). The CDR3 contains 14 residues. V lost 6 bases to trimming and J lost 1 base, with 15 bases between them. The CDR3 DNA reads TGCAGTGCCCAAGGCCTGCTAGGGAACACTGAAGCTTTCTTT. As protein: CSAQGLLGNTEAFF.

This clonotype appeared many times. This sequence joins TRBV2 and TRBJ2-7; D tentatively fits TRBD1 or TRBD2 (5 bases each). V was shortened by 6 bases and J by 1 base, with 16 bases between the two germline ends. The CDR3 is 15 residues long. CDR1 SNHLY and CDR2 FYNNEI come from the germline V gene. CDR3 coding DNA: TGTGCCAGCAGAGCCACCGGGGCCCTATCCTACGAGCAGTACTTC. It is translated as CASRATGALSYEQYF.

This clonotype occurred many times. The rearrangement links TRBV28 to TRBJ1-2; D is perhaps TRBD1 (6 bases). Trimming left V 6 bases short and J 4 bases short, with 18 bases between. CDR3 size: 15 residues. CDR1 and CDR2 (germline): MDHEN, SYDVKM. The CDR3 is CASSVGTPPLYGYTF. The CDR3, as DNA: TGTGCCAGCAGCGTTGGGACACCGCCCCTCTATGGCTACACCTTC.

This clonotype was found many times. The CDR3: CASSLRTGGGETQYF. CDR3 DNA: TGTGCCAGCAGTTTACGGACAGGGGGTGGAGAGACCCAGTACTTC. The J gene is TRBJ2-5, the V gene TRBV12-3 or TRBV12-4; the match to TRBD1 covers 10 bases. The CDR3 contains 15 residues. Trimming took 2 bases from V and 4 from J; bases not matched to a gene: 4.

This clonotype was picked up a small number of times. The CDR3 nucleotides read TGTGCCAGTAGTACGGGTCCTCAGCCGCCCCAGCATTTT. Protein product: CASSTGPQPPQHF. This rearrangement joins TRBV19 to TRBJ1-5; D is unclear. The CDR3 is made up of 13 amino acids. CDR1 and CDR2 from the germline V gene are LNHDA and SQIVND (reference sequence). The ends were cut back, 4 bases at V and 9 bases at J, with 13 bases in the middle.

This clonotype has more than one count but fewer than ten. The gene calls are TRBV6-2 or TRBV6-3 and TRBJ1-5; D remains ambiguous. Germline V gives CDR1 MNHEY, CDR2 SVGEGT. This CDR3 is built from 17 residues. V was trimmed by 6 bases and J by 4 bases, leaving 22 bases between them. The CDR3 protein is CASSHQYEQAGNQPQHF. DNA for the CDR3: TGTGCCAGCAGCCACCAGTACGAGCAAGCGGGGAATCAGCCCCAGCATTTT.

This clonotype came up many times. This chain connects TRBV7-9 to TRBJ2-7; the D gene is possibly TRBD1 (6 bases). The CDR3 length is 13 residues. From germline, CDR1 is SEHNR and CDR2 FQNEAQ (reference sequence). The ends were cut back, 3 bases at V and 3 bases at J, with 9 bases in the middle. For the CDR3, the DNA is TGTGCCAGCAGCTTCCCAGGGGTCTACGAGCAGTACTTC. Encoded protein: CASSFPGVYEQYF.

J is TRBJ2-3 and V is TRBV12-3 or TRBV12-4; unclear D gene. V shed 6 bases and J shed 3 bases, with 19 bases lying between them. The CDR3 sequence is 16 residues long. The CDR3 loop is CASSQEIKTLTDTQYF. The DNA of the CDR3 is TGTGCCAGCAGCCAAGAGATCAAGACATTAACAGATACGCAGTATTTT.

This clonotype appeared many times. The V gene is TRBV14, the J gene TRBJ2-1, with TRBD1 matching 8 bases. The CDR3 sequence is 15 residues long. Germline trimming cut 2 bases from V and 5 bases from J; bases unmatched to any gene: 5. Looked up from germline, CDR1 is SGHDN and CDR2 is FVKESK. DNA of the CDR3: TGTGCCAGCAGCCAAACCGGGACAGGTAACAATGAGCAGTTCTTC. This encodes CASSQTGTGNNEQFF.

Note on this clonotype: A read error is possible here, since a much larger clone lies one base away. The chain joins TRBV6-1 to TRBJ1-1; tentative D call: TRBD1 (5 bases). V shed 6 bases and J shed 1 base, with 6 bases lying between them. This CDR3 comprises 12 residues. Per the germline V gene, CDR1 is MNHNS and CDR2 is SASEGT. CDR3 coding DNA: TGTGCCAGCAGAGACAGGAACACTGAAGCTTTCTTT. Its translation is CASRDRNTEAFF.

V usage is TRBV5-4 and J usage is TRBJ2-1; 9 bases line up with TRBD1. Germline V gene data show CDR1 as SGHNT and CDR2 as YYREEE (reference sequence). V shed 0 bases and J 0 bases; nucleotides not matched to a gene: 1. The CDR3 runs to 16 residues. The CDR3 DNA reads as TGTGCCAGCAGCTTGGAACAGGGGGCCTCCTACAATGAGCAGTTCTTC. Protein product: CASSLEQGASYNEQFF.

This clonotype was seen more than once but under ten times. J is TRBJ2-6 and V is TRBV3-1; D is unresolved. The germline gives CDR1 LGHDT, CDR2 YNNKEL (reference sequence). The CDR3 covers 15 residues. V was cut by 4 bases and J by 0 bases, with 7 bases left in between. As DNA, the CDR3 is TGTGCCAGCAGCCCTACCTACTCTGGGGCCAACGTCCTGACTTTC. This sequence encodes CASSPTYSGANVLTF. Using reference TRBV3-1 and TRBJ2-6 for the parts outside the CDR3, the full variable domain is DTAVSQTPKYLVTQMGNDKSIKCEQNLGHDTMYWYKQDSKKFLKIMFSYNNKELIINETVPNRFSPKSPDKAHLNLHINSLELGDSAVYFCASSPTYSGANVLTFGAGSRLTVL.

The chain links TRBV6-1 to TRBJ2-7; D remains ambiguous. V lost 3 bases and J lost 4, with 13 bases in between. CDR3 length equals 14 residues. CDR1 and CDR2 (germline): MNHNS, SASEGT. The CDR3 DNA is TGTGCCAGCAGTGAGGTTGGCACCATGTACGAGCAGTACTTC. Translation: CASSEVGTMYEQYF.

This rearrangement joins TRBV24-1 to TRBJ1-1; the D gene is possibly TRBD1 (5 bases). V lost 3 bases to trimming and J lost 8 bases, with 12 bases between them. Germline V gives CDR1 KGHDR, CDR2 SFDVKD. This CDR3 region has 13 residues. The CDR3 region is CATSDPPGGEAFF. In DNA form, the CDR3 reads TGTGCCACCAGTGATCCACCGGGGGGGGAAGCTTTCTTT.

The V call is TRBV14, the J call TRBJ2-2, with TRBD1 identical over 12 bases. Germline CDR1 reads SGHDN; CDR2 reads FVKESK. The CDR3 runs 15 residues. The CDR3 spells CASGQGARITGELFF. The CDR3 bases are TGTGCATCGGGACAGGGGGCCAGAATCACCGGGGAGCTGTTTTTT.

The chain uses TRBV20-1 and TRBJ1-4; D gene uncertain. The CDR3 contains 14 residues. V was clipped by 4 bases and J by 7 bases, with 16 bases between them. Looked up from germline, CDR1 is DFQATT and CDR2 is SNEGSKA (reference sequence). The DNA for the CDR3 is TGCAGTGCTATCCCCGGGCCGGGCGGTGAAAAACTGTTTTTT. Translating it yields CSAIPGPGGEKLFF.

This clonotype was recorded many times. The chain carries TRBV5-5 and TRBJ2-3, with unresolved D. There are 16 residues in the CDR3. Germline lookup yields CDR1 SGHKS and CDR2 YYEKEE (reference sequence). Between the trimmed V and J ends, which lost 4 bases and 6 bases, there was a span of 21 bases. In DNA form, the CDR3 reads TGTGCCAGCAGCCCGCCTCTGAGATGGTCATTGGATACGCAGTATTTT. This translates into CASSPPLRWSLDTQYF. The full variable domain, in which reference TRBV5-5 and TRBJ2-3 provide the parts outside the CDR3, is DAGVTQSPTHLIKTRGQQVTLRCSPISGHKSVSWYQQVLGQGPQFIFQYYEKEERGRGNFPDRFSARQFPNYSSELNVNALLLGDSALYLCASSPPLRWSLDTQYFGPGTRLTVL.

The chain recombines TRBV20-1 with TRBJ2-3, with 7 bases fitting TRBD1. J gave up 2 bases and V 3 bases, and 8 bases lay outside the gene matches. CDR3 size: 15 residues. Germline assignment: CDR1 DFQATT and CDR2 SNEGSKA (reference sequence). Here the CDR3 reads CSARRQGGYTDTQYF. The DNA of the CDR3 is TGCAGTGCTAGGAGACAGGGTGGATACACAGATACGCAGTATTTT.

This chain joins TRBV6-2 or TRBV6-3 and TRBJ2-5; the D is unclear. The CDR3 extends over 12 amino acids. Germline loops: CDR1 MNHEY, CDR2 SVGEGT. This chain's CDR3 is CATRGSTETQYF. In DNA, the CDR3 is TGTGCTACACGAGGCAGTACAGAGACCCAGTACTTC.

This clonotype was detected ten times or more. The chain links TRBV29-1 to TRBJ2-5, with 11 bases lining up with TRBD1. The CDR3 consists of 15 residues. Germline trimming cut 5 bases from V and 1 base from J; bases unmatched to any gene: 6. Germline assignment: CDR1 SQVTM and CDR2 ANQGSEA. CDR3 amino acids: CSVYRDRGSQETQYF. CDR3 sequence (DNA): TGCAGCGTTTACCGGGACAGGGGGTCCCAAGAGACCCAGTACTTC. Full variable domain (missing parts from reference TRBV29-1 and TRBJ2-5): SAVISQKPSRDICQRGTSLTIQCQVDSQVTMMFWYRQQPGQSLTLIATANQGSEATYESGFVIDKFPISRPNLTFSTLTVSNMSPEDSSIYLCSVYRDRGSQETQYFGPGTRLLVL.

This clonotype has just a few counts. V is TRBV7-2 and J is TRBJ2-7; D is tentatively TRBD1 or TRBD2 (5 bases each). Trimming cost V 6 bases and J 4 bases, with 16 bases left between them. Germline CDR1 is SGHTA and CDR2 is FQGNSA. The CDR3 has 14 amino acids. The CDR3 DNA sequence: TGTGCCAGCAGGGTATGGGGGTATACTTACGAGCAGTACTTC. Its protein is CASRVWGYTYEQYF. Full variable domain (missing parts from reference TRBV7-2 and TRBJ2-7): GAGVSQSPSNKVTEKGKDVELRCDPISGHTALYWYRQSLGQGLEFLIYFQGNSAPDKSGLPSDRFSAERTGGSVSTLTIQRTQQEDSAVYLCASRVWGYTYEQYFGPGTRLTVT.

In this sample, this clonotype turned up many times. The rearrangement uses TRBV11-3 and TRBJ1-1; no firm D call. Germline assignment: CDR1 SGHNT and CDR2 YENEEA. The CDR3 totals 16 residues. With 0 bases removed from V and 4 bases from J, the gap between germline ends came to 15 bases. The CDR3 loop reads CASSLDLAAASTEAFF. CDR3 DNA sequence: TGTGCCAGCAGCTTAGATCTGGCGGCAGCGAGCACTGAAGCTTTCTTT.

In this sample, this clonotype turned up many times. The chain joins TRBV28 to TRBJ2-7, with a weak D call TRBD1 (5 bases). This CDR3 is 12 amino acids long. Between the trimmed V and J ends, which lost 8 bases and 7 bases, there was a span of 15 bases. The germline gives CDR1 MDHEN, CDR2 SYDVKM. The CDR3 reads CASWGPSGEQYF. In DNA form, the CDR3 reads TGTGCCAGCTGGGGCCCTTCCGGGGAGCAGTACTTC.